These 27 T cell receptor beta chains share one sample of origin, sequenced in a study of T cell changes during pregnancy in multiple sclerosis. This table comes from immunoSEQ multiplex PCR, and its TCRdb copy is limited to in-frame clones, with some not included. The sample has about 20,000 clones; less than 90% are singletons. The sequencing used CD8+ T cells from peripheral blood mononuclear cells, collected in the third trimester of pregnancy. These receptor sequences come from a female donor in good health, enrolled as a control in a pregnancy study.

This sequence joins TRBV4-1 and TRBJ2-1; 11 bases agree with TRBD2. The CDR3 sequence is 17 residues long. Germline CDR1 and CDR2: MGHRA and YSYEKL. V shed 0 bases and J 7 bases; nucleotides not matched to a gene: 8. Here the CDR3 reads CASSQEISGGAGNEQFF. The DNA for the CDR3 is TGCGCCAGCAGCCAAGAGATTAGCGGGGGGGCGGGTAATGAGCAGTTCTTC.

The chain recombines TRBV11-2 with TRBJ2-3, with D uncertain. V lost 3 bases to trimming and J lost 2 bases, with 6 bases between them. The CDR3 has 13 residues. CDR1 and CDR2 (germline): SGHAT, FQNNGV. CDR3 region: CASSFRATDTQYF. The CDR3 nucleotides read TGTGCCAGCAGCTTCCGAGCCACAGATACGCAGTATTTT.

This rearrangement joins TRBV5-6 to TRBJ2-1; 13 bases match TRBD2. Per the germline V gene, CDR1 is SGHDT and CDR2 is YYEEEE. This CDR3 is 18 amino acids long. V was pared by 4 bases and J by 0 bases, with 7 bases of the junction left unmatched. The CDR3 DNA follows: TGTGCCAGCAGCCGGTCGGGACTAGCGGGGAGCTCCTACAATGAGCAGTTCTTC. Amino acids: CASSRSGLAGSSYNEQFF.

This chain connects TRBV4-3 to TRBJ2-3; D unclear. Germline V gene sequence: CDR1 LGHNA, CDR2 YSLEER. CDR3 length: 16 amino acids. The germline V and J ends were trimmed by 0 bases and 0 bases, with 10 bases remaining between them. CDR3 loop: CASSQEAWSSTDTQYF. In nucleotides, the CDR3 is TGCGCCAGCAGCCAAGAAGCCTGGTCCAGCACAGATACGCAGTATTTT.

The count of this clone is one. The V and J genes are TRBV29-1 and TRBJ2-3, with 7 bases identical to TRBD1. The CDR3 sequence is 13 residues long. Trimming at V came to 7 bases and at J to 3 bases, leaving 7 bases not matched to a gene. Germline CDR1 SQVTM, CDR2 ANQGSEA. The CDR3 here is CSAPTGSTDTQYF. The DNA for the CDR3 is TGCAGCGCTCCGACAGGGTCTACAGATACGCAGTATTTT.

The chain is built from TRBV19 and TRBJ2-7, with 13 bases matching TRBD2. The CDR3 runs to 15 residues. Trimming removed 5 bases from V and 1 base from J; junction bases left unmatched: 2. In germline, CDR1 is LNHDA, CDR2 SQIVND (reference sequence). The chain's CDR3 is CASSAGLAGSYEQYF. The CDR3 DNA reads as TGTGCCAGTAGTGCGGGACTAGCGGGGTCCTACGAGCAGTACTTC.

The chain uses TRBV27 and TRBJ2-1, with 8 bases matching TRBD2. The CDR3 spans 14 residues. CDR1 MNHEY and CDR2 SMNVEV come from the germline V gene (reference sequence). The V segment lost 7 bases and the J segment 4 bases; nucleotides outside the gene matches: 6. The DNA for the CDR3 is TGTGCCAGCAATCGAGCGGGGGCATACAATGAGCAGTTCTTC. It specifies CASNRAGAYNEQFF.

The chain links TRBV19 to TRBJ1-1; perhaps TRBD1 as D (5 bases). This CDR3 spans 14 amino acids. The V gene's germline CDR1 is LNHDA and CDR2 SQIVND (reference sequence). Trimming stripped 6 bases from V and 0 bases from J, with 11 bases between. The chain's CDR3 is CASRLAGLNTEAFF. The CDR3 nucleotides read TGTGCCAGTAGGTTGGCGGGGCTGAACACTGAAGCTTTCTTT.

The CDR3 region is CSVDTGTAQRGRLFF. The CDR3 DNA reads TGCAGCGTTGATACCGGGACAGCCCAACGGGGCCGGCTGTTTTTT. The J gene is TRBJ1-4, the V gene TRBV29-1; the match to TRBD1 covers 7 bases. Unmatched junction bases numbered 18, after V lost 3 bases and J lost 14 bases. CDR3 length: 15 amino acids. Germline lookup yields CDR1 SQVTM and CDR2 ANQGSEA.

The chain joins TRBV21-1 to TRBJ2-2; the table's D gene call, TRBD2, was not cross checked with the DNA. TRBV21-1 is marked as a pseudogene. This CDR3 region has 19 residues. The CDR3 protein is CASSSTLSEREIDTGELFF. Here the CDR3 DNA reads TGTGCCAGCAGCTCAACCCTCTCTGAGCGGGAGATTGACACCGGGGAGCTGTTTTTT.

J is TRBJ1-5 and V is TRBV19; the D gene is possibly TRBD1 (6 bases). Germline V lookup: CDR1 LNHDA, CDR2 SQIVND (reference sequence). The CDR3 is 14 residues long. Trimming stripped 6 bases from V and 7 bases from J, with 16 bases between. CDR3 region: CASRPTGWGQPQHF. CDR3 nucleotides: TGTGCCAGTAGGCCAACAGGGTGGGGCCAGCCCCAGCATTTT.

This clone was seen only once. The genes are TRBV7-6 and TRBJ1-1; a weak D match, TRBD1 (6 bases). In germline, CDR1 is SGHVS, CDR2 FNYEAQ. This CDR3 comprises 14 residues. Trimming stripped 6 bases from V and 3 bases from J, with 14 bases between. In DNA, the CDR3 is TGTGCCAGCAGACCAGGGGATTTCGACACTGAAGCTTTCTTT. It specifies CASRPGDFDTEAFF. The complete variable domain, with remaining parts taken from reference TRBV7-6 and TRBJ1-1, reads GAGVSQSPRYKVTKRGQDVALRCDPISGHVSLYWYRQALGQGPEFLTYFNYEAQQDKSGLPNDRFSAERPEGSISTLTIQRTEQRDSAMYRCASRPGDFDTEAFFGQGTRLTVV.

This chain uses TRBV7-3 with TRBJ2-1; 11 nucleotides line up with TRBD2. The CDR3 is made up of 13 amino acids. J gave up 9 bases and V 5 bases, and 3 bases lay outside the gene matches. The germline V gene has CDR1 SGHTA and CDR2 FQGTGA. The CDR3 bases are TGTGCCAGCAGCCGACTAGCGGGGTCTGAGCAGTTCTTC. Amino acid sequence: CASSRLAGSEQFF.

CDR3 nucleotides: TGTGCCACCAGCAGAGGGGACAACAATGAAAAACTGTTTTTT. The encoded protein is CATSRGDNNEKLFF. J is TRBJ1-4 and V is TRBV15; D is possibly TRBD1 (6 bases). V was clipped by 1 base and J by 5 bases, with 8 bases between them. There are 14 residues in the CDR3. Germline values: CDR1 LNHNV, CDR2 YYDKDF (reference sequence).

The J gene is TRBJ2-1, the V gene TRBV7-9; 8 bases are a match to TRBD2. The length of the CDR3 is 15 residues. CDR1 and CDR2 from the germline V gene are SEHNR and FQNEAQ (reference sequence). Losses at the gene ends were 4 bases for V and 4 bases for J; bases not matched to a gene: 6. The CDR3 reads CASSSQLAEYNEQFF. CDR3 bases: TGTGCCAGCAGCTCCCAACTAGCGGAGTACAATGAGCAGTTCTTC.

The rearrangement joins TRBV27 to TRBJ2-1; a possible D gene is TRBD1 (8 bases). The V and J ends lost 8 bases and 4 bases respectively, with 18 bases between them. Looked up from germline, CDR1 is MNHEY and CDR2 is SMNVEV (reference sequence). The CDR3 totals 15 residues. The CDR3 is CASRLQGGFYNEQFF. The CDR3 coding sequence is TGTGCCAGCCGCCTACAGGGGGGGTTTTACAATGAGCAGTTCTTC.

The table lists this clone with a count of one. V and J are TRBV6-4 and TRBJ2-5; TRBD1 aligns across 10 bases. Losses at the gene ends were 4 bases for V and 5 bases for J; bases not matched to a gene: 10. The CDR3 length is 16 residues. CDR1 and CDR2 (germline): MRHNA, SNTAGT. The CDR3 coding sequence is TGTGCCAGCAGTGTCAACCCGGGACAGGGGAAGGAGACCCAGTACTTC. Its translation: CASSVNPGQGKETQYF.

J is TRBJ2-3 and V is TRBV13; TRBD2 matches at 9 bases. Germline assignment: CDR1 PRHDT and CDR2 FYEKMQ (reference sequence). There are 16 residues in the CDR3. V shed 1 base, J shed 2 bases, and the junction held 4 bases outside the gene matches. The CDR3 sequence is CASSLATSGYTDTQYF. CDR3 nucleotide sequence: TGTGCCAGCAGCTTAGCGACTAGCGGTTACACAGATACGCAGTATTTT. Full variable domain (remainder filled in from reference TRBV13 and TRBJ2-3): AAGVIQSPRHLIKEKRETATLKCYPIPRHDTVYWYQQGPGQDPQFLISFYEKMQSDKGSIPDRFSAQQFSDYHSELNMSSLELGDSALYFCASSLATSGYTDTQYFGPGTRLTVL.

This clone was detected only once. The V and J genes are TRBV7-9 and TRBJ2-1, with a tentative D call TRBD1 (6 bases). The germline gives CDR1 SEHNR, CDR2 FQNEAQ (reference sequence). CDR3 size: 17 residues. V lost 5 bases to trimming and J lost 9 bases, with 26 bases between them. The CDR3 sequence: CASSTVRDIDLQVEQFF. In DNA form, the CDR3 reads TGTGCCAGCAGCACCGTCCGGGACATCGACCTACAAGTTGAGCAGTTCTTC.

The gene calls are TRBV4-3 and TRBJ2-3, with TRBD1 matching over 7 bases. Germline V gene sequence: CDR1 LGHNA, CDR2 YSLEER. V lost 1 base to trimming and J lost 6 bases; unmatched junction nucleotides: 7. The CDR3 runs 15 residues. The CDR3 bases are TGCGCCAGCAGCCAAGGGGGACAGCGCCGGGATACGCAGTATTTT. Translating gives CASSQGGQRRDTQYF.

The CDR3 loop is CASSHDGQGHNEQFF. CDR3 nucleotides: TGCGCCAGCAGCCATGATGGACAGGGGCACAATGAGCAGTTCTTC. This chain uses TRBV4-3 with TRBJ2-1; the match to TRBD1 covers 9 bases. This CDR3 comprises 15 residues. Germline lookup yields CDR1 LGHNA and CDR2 YSLEER. J gave up 5 bases and V 3 bases, and 5 bases lay outside the gene matches.

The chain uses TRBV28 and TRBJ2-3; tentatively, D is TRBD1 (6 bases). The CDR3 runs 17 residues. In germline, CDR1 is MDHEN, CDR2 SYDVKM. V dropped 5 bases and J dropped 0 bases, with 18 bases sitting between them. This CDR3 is CASSLQGQAHSTDTQYF. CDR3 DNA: TGTGCCAGCAGTCTCCAGGGACAAGCTCATAGCACAGATACGCAGTATTTT.

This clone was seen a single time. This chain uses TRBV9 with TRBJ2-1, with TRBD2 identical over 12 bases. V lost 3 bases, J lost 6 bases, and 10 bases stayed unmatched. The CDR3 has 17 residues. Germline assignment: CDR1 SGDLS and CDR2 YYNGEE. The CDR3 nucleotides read TGTGCCAGCAGCGGGACTAGCGGGATAGGGGTATTCAATGAGCAGTTCTTC. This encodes CASSGTSGIGVFNEQFF.

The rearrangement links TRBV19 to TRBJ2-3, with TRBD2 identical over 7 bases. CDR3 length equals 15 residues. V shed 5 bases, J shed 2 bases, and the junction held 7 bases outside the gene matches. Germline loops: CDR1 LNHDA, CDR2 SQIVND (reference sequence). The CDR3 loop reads CASSGSSGFTDTQYF. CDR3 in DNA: TGTGCCAGTAGTGGGTCTAGCGGTTTCACAGATACGCAGTATTTT.

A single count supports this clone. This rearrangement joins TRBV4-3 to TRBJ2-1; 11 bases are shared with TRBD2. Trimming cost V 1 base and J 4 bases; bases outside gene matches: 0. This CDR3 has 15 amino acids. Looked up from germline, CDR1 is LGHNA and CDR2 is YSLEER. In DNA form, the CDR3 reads TGCGCCAGCAGCCAAGGACTAGCGGGGTACAATGAGCAGTTCTTC. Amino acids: CASSQGLAGYNEQFF.

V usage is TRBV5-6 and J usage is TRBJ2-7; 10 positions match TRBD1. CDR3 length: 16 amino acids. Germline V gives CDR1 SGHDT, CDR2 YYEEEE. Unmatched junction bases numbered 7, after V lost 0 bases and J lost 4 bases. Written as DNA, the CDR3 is TGTGCCAGCAGCTTGGGCCCCGGGACAGGGGATTACGAGCAGTACTTC. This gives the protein CASSLGPGTGDYEQYF.

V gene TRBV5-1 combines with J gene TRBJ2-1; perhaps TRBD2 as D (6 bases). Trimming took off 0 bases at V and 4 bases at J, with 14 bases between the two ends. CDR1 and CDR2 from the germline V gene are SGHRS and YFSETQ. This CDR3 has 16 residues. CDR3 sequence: CASSLVPRGKYNEQFF. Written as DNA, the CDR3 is TGCGCCAGCAGCTTGGTCCCTCGGGGGAAATACAATGAGCAGTTCTTC.